Below are 5 T cell receptor beta chains sequenced from a single sample in a study of T-cell memory formation after mild COVID-19. MiXCR, run by TCRdb on the 5' RACE reads, gives a single entry per CDR3 protein. The sample records about 440,000 distinct CDR3 sequences, roughly 20% being singletons. The sample was PBMCs or a T cell subset sorted from them (not recorded which). These receptors all come from an adult woman who had mild COVID-19 (a few samples of this study predate the infection). Cell type and time point are not known.

The J gene is TRBJ2-3, the V gene TRBV10-3, with 9 positions matching TRBD2. The germline V gene has CDR1 ENHRY and CDR2 SYGVKD. The J segment lost 2 bases and the V segment lost 6 bases, leaving 9 bases of the junction unmatched. This CDR3 spans 16 amino acids. CDR3 loop: CAIRLSGGPPTDTQYF. In DNA, the CDR3 is TGTGCCATCAGGCTCAGCGGGGGGCCCCCCACAGATACGCAGTATTTT.

This clonotype has a handful of counts. This chain connects TRBV5-6 to TRBJ2-1; 8 bases fit TRBD2. The CDR3 has 18 amino acids. Germline loops: CDR1 SGHDT, CDR2 YYEEEE. V dropped 1 base and J dropped 7; count of bases not matched to a gene: 16. In nucleotides, the CDR3 is TGTGCCAGCAGCTTGACTTTGGGGTTTACGGGGGGGCCGAATGAGCAGTTCTTC. It encodes CASSLTLGFTGGPNEQFF.

This clonotype occurred a few times. V gene TRBV20-1 combines with J gene TRBJ1-3; a possible D gene is TRBD1 (6 bases). V shed 5 bases and J shed 4 bases, with 12 bases lying between them. CDR1 and CDR2 from the germline V gene are DFQATT and SNEGSKA (reference sequence). The length of the CDR3 is 13 residues. The CDR3 DNA reads as TGCAGTGCTCTACAGGGATCCGGAAACACCATATATTTT. Encoded protein: CSALQGSGNTIYF.

This chain joins TRBV5-1 and TRBJ2-7; TRBD2 matches at 9 bases. The CDR3 spans 15 residues. Germline trimming cut 1 base from V and 3 bases from J; bases unmatched to any gene: 5. Germline CDR1 and CDR2: SGHRS and YFSETQ. The CDR3, as DNA: TGCGCCAGCAGCTTGAAAGCGGGGGGCAACTACGAGCAGTACTTC. Encoded protein: CASSLKAGGNYEQYF. Together with reference TRBV5-1 and TRBJ2-7, the CDR3 gives the full variable domain: KAGVTQTPRYLIKTRGQQVTLSCSPISGHRSVSWYQQTPGQGLQFLFEYFSETQRNKGNFPGRFSGRQFSNSRSEMNVSTLELGDSALYLCASSLKAGGNYEQYFGPGTRLTVT.

V gene TRBV20-1 combines with J gene TRBJ1-3, with D perhaps matching TRBD1 (5 bases). The CDR3 spans 17 residues. V was cut by 0 bases and J by 0 bases, with 15 bases left in between. Germline assignment: CDR1 DFQATT and CDR2 SNEGSKA (reference sequence). CDR3 sequence reads: CSARDQAGPTSGNTIYF. CDR3 in DNA: TGCAGTGCTAGAGATCAGGCAGGGCCCACCTCTGGAAACACCATATATTTT.